This is a list of T cell receptor beta chains from one sample in a study of T cells expressing NK-cell markers. TCRdb derives one entry per CDR3 protein from the 5' RACE reads, leaving out DNA. The sample holds approximately 150,000 distinct CDR3 sequences. Sequencing input: blood T cells: a sorted CD56 or NKG2C T cell subset, CD4+ or CD8+ T cells, or bulk PBMC T cells (not recorded which). Receptors originate from a woman aged 18-69 years in good health. Both conserved end residues are part of each CDR3.

v_gene: TRBV7-2; j_gene: TRBJ1-2; CDR3aa: CASSQDPRGVGYGYTF
v_gene: TRBV4-2; j_gene: TRBJ1-2; CDR3aa: CASSPSGTGLYLDGYTF
v_gene: TRBV12-3/TRBV12-4; j_gene: TRBJ2-7; CDR3aa: CASSLTDSYEQYF
v_gene: TRBV7-3; j_gene: TRBJ1-1; CDR3aa: CASSVSGLITEAFF
v_gene: TRBV5-1; j_gene: TRBJ1-1; CDR3aa: CASSHVGQNTEAFF
v_gene: TRBV5-1; j_gene: TRBJ2-1; CDR3aa: CASSALAGMYNEQFF
v_gene: TRBV12-3/TRBV12-4; j_gene: TRBJ2-1; CDR3aa: CASSLPRLTGRTEQFF
v_gene: TRBV7-8; j_gene: TRBJ1-4; CDR3aa: CASSRATVGEKLFF
v_gene: TRBV12-3/TRBV12-4; j_gene: TRBJ2-3; CDR3aa: CASRSTSANTQYF
v_gene: TRBV10-3; j_gene: TRBJ2-3; CDR3aa: CAISASLAGEKDTQYF
v_gene: TRBV27; j_gene: TRBJ2-3; CDR3aa: CASSRRLAGSDTQYF
v_gene: TRBV19; j_gene: TRBJ2-1; CDR3aa: CASSISTRSYNEQFF
v_gene: TRBV10-3; j_gene: TRBJ2-7; CDR3aa: CAIREPGQRPYEQYF
v_gene: TRBV20-1; j_gene: TRBJ2-7; CDR3aa: CSARLSGAQYF
v_gene: TRBV20-1; j_gene: TRBJ1-5; CDR3aa: CSANVGRQGGDQPQHF
v_gene: TRBV4-1; j_gene: TRBJ2-2; CDR3aa: CASSLTSYGELFF
v_gene: TRBV5-1; j_gene: TRBJ2-3; CDR3aa: CASSLVSGGTVDTQYF
v_gene: TRBV9; j_gene: TRBJ1-2; CDR3aa: CASTKGGPSYGYTF
v_gene: TRBV20-1; j_gene: TRBJ2-5; CDR3aa: CSARGVNLGETQYF
v_gene: TRBV12-3/TRBV12-4; j_gene: TRBJ2-1; CDR3aa: CASSFGGQGMGEQFF
v_gene: TRBV24-1; j_gene: TRBJ1-2; CDR3aa: CATSDPGKDDGYTF
v_gene: TRBV7-8; j_gene: TRBJ2-3; CDR3aa: CATIPGGNTDTQYF
v_gene: TRBV19; j_gene: TRBJ1-1; CDR3aa: CASSGRTGGGNTEAFF
v_gene: TRBV7-3; j_gene: TRBJ2-7; CDR3aa: CASSLTSGQGDYEQYF
v_gene: TRBV27; j_gene: TRBJ2-5; CDR3aa: CASSREPGAQYF
v_gene: TRBV4-1; j_gene: TRBJ1-6; CDR3aa: CASSQGDSFRSPLHF
v_gene: TRBV9; j_gene: TRBJ2-7; CDR3aa: CASSGTSGGDEQYF
v_gene: TRBV10-3; j_gene: TRBJ1-1; CDR3aa: CAISEYSLNTEAFF
v_gene: TRBV7-8; j_gene: TRBJ2-2; CDR3aa: CASSLDRGRRVTGELFF